This T cell receptor beta chain was identified in a study of T cell repertoires in aging, cancer and after chemotherapy. Trimming shortened V by 4 bases and J by 0 bases, and 17 bases separated the two germline ends. CDR3 length: 17 amino acids. Germline CDR1 reads SGHKS; CDR2 reads YYEKEE (reference sequence). Amplification of TCR beta used genomic DNA extracted from peripheral blood. This clonotype was recorded a few times. A mixed TRB-A/B primer pool amplified rearranged TRB by multiplex touch-down PCR. TCRdb re-called the multiplex PCR reads through MiXCR, storing one row per CDR3 protein. This table has 1,500 to 2,000 distinct CDR3 sequences, approximately 23% appearing once.

The genes are TRBV5-5 and TRBJ1-5; TRBD1 is a possible D gene (5 bases). This receptor was obtained from a human donor with a solid tumor. The sample taken for sequencing was blood. CDR3 protein: CASSPWAGTDSNQPQHF. The CDR3 region has the DNA TGTGCCAGCAGCCCTTGGGCAGGGACCGATAGCAATCAGCCCCAGCATTTT.